The 18 T cell receptor beta chains presented below share a single source sample, sequenced in a study of cytomegalovirus exposure and HLA in healthy donors. Some clones are missing from TCRdb's copy, which holds only in-frame ones; the method was immunoSEQ multiplex PCR. Among about 340,000 clones listed, about nine tenths were seen once. Sequenced sample: PBMCs. Receptors were obtained from a young woman in good health and CMV-seronegative.

The J gene is TRBJ2-3, the V gene TRBV14; 9 bases are a match to TRBD2. J gave up 4 bases and V 2 bases, and 13 bases lay outside the gene matches. In germline, CDR1 is SGHDN, CDR2 FVKESK. The CDR3 length is 18 residues. CDR3 sequence (DNA): TGTGCCAGCAGCCAATCCGGGCGGGAGGGCCTTTTGGCAGATACGCAGTATTTT. This encodes CASSQSGREGLLADTQYF.

J is TRBJ2-3 and V is TRBV29-1; D may be TRBD2 (5 bases). V lost 6 bases to trimming and J lost 3 bases, with 13 bases between them. The CDR3 is 13 residues long. Germline V gene lookup returns CDR1 SQVTM and CDR2 ANQGSEA. CDR3 protein: CSVRAHQTDTQYF. In DNA form, the CDR3 reads TGCAGCGTGCGGGCCCACCAAACAGATACGCAGTATTTT.

The J gene is TRBJ2-7, the V gene TRBV6-5; D perhaps matches TRBD2 (5 bases). The CDR3 has 13 residues. The V end was cut by 6 bases, the J end by 5 bases, with 14 bases between. Germline V gene lookup returns CDR1 MNHEY and CDR2 SVGAGI. Here the CDR3 reads CASRGSNRDEQYF. The CDR3, as DNA: TGTGCCAGCAGGGGGAGCAATCGGGACGAGCAGTACTTC.

This clone was observed a few times. V usage is TRBV5-1 and J usage is TRBJ2-3; the match to TRBD2 covers 7 bases. With 4 bases clipped from V and 5 bases from J, the junction kept 10 bases outside the gene matches. The CDR3 contains 15 residues. Germline CDR1 is SGHRS and CDR2 is YFSETQ. The CDR3 sequence is CASSPGTTGGDTQYF. The CDR3 bases are TGCGCCAGCAGCCCCGGGACTACAGGTGGAGATACGCAGTATTTT. The full variable domain, rest sourced from reference TRBV5-1 and TRBJ2-3, is KAGVTQTPRYLIKTRGQQVTLSCSPISGHRSVSWYQQTPGQGLQFLFEYFSETQRNKGNFPGRFSGRQFSNSRSEMNVSTLELGDSALYLCASSPGTTGGDTQYFGPGTRLTVL.

The rearrangement joins TRBV19 to TRBJ2-7, with D possibly being TRBD2 (6 bases). V lost 6 bases to trimming and J lost 0 bases, with 9 bases between them. Germline V gives CDR1 LNHDA, CDR2 SQIVND (reference sequence). The CDR3 spans 13 residues. CDR3: CASSPGSSYEQYF. CDR3 sequence (DNA): TGTGCCAGTAGCCCCGGGAGCTCCTACGAGCAGTACTTC.

This chain connects TRBV4-1 to TRBJ1-1; no definite D call. V shed 0 bases and J shed 7 bases, with 15 bases lying between them. The germline CDR1 and CDR2 sequences are MGHRA and YSYEKL. The CDR3 sequence is 15 residues long. CDR3 protein: CASSQDEASIGEAFF. The CDR3 coding sequence is TGCGCCAGCAGCCAAGATGAGGCCTCAATCGGTGAAGCTTTCTTT.

The J gene is TRBJ2-7, the V gene TRBV9; 7 nucleotides line up with TRBD1. CDR3 length: 14 amino acids. Germline V gene data show CDR1 as SGDLS and CDR2 as YYNGEE. V trimming: 3 bases; J trimming: 2 bases; junction bases outside the gene matches: 5. In DNA form, the CDR3 reads TGTGCCAGCAGCGACCGGGACAGCCCCTACGAGCAGTACTTC. It specifies CASSDRDSPYEQYF. Complete variable domain (other parts from reference TRBV9 and TRBJ2-7): DSGVTQTPKHLITATGQRVTLRCSPRSGDLSVYWYQQSLDQGLQFLIQYYNGEERAKGNILERFSAQQFPDLHSELNLSSLELGDSALYFCASSDRDSPYEQYFGPGTRLTVT.

The chain couples TRBV6-1 to TRBJ2-5; TRBD1 matches 7 bases. CDR3 length: 13 residues. J gave up 2 bases and V 8 bases, and 5 bases lay outside the gene matches. Per the germline V gene, CDR1 is MNHNS and CDR2 is SASEGT. The CDR3: CASGHRGQETQYF. Written as DNA, the CDR3 is TGTGCCAGCGGGCACAGGGGTCAAGAGACCCAGTACTTC.

This chain connects TRBV6-5 to TRBJ1-5; D gene ambiguous. CDR1 is MNHEY and CDR2 is SVGAGI in the germline V gene. The CDR3 length is 14 residues. V lost 6 bases and J lost 0, with 9 bases in between. In nucleotides, the CDR3 is TGTGCCAGCAGCACGTTAGTTAGCAATCAGCCCCAGCATTTT. The encoded protein is CASSTLVSNQPQHF.

J is TRBJ1-1 and V is TRBV11-2; TRBD1 might be the D (6 bases). This CDR3 has 13 amino acids. The ends were cut back, 2 bases at V and 3 bases at J, with 7 bases in the middle. The germline V gene encodes CDR1 SGHAT and CDR2 FQNNGV. The CDR3 DNA reads as TGTGCCAGCAGCTTACCAGGGGACACTGAAGCTTTCTTT. This sequence encodes CASSLPGDTEAFF. The whole variable domain, remainder taken from reference TRBV11-2 and TRBJ1-1, is EAGVAQSPRYKIIEKRQSVAFWCNPISGHATLYWYQQILGQGPKLLIQFQNNGVVDDSQLPKDRFSAERLKGVDSTLKIQPAKLEDSAVYLCASSLPGDTEAFFGQGTRLTVV.

The rearrangement uses TRBV7-6 and TRBJ2-5, with D unresolved. Germline CDR1 is SGHVS and CDR2 is FNYEAQ. This CDR3 comprises 12 residues. Trimming took 5 bases from V and 5 from J, leaving 9 bases between them. In DNA form, the CDR3 reads TGTGCCAGCAGCCCGACTTGGGAGACCCAGTACTTC. Encoded protein: CASSPTWETQYF.

The V call is TRBV29-1, the J call TRBJ1-2; possibly TRBD1 for D (5 bases). Germline-derived CDR1 and CDR2 are SQVTM and ANQGSEA. Trimming removed 6 bases at V and 3 bases at J, with 14 bases between. The CDR3 has 13 amino acids. CDR3 DNA sequence: TGCAGCGTAGGGCGGGGACCAGACTATGGCTACACCTTC. Encoded protein: CSVGRGPDYGYTF.

For the CDR3, the DNA is TGTGCCAGCAGTCCTCCCGACAGGGCCGGAACTGAAGCTTTCTTT. Protein sequence: CASSPPDRAGTEAFF. The chain links TRBV28 to TRBJ1-1; the match to TRBD1 covers 7 bases. The J segment lost 5 bases and the V segment lost 5 bases, leaving 11 bases of the junction unmatched. Germline CDR1 is MDHEN and CDR2 is SYDVKM. There are 15 residues in the CDR3.

This chain joins TRBV5-1 and TRBJ2-1, with 9 bases lining up with TRBD1. The CDR3 is 15 amino acids. Germline-derived CDR1 and CDR2 are SGHRS and YFSETQ. V lost 4 bases and J lost 4; bases outside the gene matches: 6. The DNA of the CDR3 is TGCGCCAGCAGCCCCGGGACAGGGTCATACAATGAGCAGTTCTTC. Its protein product is CASSPGTGSYNEQFF. Complete variable domain (other parts from reference TRBV5-1 and TRBJ2-1): KAGVTQTPRYLIKTRGQQVTLSCSPISGHRSVSWYQQTPGQGLQFLFEYFSETQRNKGNFPGRFSGRQFSNSRSEMNVSTLELGDSALYLCASSPGTGSYNEQFFGPGTRLTVL.

This sequence joins TRBV15 and TRBJ1-2, with D unclear. The CDR3 consists of 17 residues. The germline V and J ends were trimmed by 5 bases and 3 bases, with 22 bases remaining between them. The germline V gene encodes CDR1 LNHNV and CDR2 YYDKDF (reference sequence). The CDR3, as DNA: TGTGCCACCAGCGGAGGTTCCGGGATCCACGGCGACTATGGCTACACCTTC. Residues: CATSGGSGIHGDYGYTF.

The chain is built from TRBV18 and TRBJ2-5, with 9 positions matching TRBD2. The germline gives CDR1 KGHSH, CDR2 LQKENI. The CDR3 runs to 15 residues. The J segment lost 5 bases and the V segment lost 6 bases, leaving 10 bases of the junction unmatched. CDR3 bases: TGTGCCAGCTCCATTAGCGGGAGACAGGCGGAGACCCAGTACTTC. The encoded protein is CASSISGRQAETQYF.

The gene calls are TRBV27 and TRBJ2-2, with TRBD2 matching 7 bases. V was clipped by 5 bases and J by 4 bases; unmatched bases: 13. This CDR3 is built from 17 residues. Germline assignment: CDR1 MNHEY and CDR2 SMNVEV (reference sequence). CDR3 sequence (DNA): TGTGCCAGCAGTCACCTGGGGGGAGGGTTGGTCACCGGGGAGCTGTTTTTT. Its translation: CASSHLGGGLVTGELFF.

This chain joins TRBV6-5 and TRBJ2-7; 11 bases match TRBD2. Germline values: CDR1 MNHEY, CDR2 SVGAGI. V trimming: 6 bases; J trimming: 3 bases; junction bases outside the gene matches: 4. There are 14 residues in the CDR3. CDR3 DNA sequence: TGTGCCAGCAGCGCCGGGACTAGCGGCTACGAGCAGTACTTC. Amino acids: CASSAGTSGYEQYF.